The 23 T cell receptor beta chains given below trace back to one sample, sequenced in a study of monozygotic twins with inflammatory bowel disease. Following a re-call of the 5' RACE reads, TCRdb has one entry per CDR3 protein and lacks DNA. The sample's table shows 300,000 to 400,000 distinct CDR3 sequences. Sequencing was performed on blood. The receptors were gathered from a human donor with ulcerative colitis or Crohn's disease, or a healthy co-twin of an affected twin (not recorded which).

The CDR3 loop is CASSYVINRVSGNIQYF. The chain carries TRBV11-2 and TRBJ2-4; TCRdb names TRBD1, which stays unverified in the absence of DNA. Germline-derived CDR1 and CDR2 are SGHAT and FQNNGV. CDR3 length: 17 residues. The full variable domain, with the rest looked up from reference TRBV11-2 and TRBJ2-4, is EAGVAQSPRYKIIEKRQSVAFWCNPISGHATLYWYQQILGQGPKLLIQFQNNGVVDDSQLPKDRFSAERLKGVDSTLKIQPAKLEDSAVYLCASSYVINRVSGNIQYFGAGTRLSVL.

The CDR3 is CASSLADAGVPQETQYF. This rearrangement joins TRBV3-1 to TRBJ2-5; TCRdb's D gene call, TRBD1, goes unchecked for lack of DNA. Germline V CDR1 and CDR2: LGHDT, YNNKEL (reference sequence). There are 17 residues in the CDR3.

The V gene is TRBV6-1, the J gene TRBJ2-7; TCRdb's D call of TRBD2 is untestable without DNA. CDR3 size: 14 residues. Germline V gene lookup returns CDR1 MNHNS and CDR2 SASEGT. CDR3 residues: CASSPSTSRSEQYF.

V is TRBV7-2 and J is TRBJ1-5. This CDR3 has 14 residues. The germline V gene encodes CDR1 SGHTA and CDR2 FQGNSA. The CDR3: CASSEGGRTQPQHF. The whole variable domain, remainder taken from reference TRBV7-2 and TRBJ1-5, is GAGVSQSPSNKVTEKGKDVELRCDPISGHTALYWYRQSLGQGLEFLIYFQGNSAPDKSGLPSDRFSAERTGGSVSTLTIQRTQQEDSAVYLCASSEGGRTQPQHFGDGTRLSIL.

The chain carries TRBV12-3 or TRBV12-4 and TRBJ1-2. The CDR3 has 14 amino acids. The CDR3 here is CASSFGGTNYGYTF.

The chain employs TRBV27 and TRBJ2-1; lacking DNA, the TRBD2 call made by TCRdb goes unchecked. CDR1 and CDR2 (germline): MNHEY, SMNVEV (reference sequence). This CDR3 contains 20 residues. The CDR3 sequence: CASSSRTSGGQNSSYNEQFF.

The chain couples TRBV29-1 to TRBJ2-7; TCRdb outputs TRBD2, but without DNA this stays unchecked. The CDR3 has 13 amino acids. The germline CDR1 and CDR2 sequences are SQVTM and ANQGSEA. The CDR3 sequence is CSVGTSSTYEQYF.

The chain employs TRBV20-1 and TRBJ2-5; the TRBD1 assignment by TCRdb is unverifiable without DNA. The CDR3 is 15 amino acids. Per the germline V gene, CDR1 is DFQATT and CDR2 is SNEGSKA (reference sequence). CDR3 protein: CSNYLGRQGQETQYF.

The chain joins TRBV7-2 to TRBJ1-2; TCRdb's D gene call, TRBD1, goes unchecked for lack of DNA. CDR3 size: 16 residues. Germline loops: CDR1 SGHTA, CDR2 FQGNSA. CDR3 loop: CASSLARAGGSYGYTF. The entire variable domain, with the rest obtained from reference TRBV7-2 and TRBJ1-2, is as follows: GAGVSQSPSNKVTEKGKDVELRCDPISGHTALYWYRQSLGQGLEFLIYFQGNSAPDKSGLPSDRFSAERTGGSVSTLTIQRTQQEDSAVYLCASSLARAGGSYGYTFGSGTRLTVV.

The chain carries TRBV5-1 and TRBJ1-2; TCRdb designates TRBD1, a call that cannot be tested without DNA. CDR1 and CDR2 (germline): SGHRS, YFSETQ. The length of the CDR3 is 15 residues. The chain's CDR3 is CASSKLGQGPYGYTF.

The chain recombines TRBV5-1 with TRBJ1-1; TCRdb names TRBD1, which stays unverified in the absence of DNA. Looked up from germline, CDR1 is SGHRS and CDR2 is YFSETQ. The CDR3 runs to 14 residues. CDR3 residues: CASSLTPGGTEAFF.

The chain joins TRBV4-2 to TRBJ2-1; TCRdb's D call of TRBD2 is untestable without DNA. The CDR3 consists of 17 residues. The V gene's germline CDR1 is LGHNA and CDR2 YNFKEQ. This CDR3 is CASSQGFGTSGETGPFF.

The gene calls are TRBV20-1 and TRBJ1-5; lacking DNA, the TRBD1 call made by TCRdb goes unchecked. The CDR3 totals 19 residues. Germline assignment: CDR1 DFQATT and CDR2 SNEGSKA (reference sequence). This chain's CDR3 is CSAITSPPFTMASNQPQHF.

The rearrangement uses TRBV2 and TRBJ2-5; lacking DNA, the TRBD2 call made by TCRdb goes unchecked. Germline-derived CDR1 and CDR2 are SNHLY and FYNNEI. The CDR3 runs 14 residues. CDR3 sequence: CASSEGLAGETQYF.

The chain has TRBV6-1 and TRBJ2-3; TCRdb's D gene call, TRBD1, goes unchecked for lack of DNA. The germline V gene has CDR1 MNHNS and CDR2 SASEGT. CDR3 length: 14 amino acids. Here the CDR3 reads CASREVGAPDTQYF.

V gene TRBV30 combines with J gene TRBJ2-7; TCRdb's D call of TRBD1 is untestable without DNA. The CDR3 is made up of 14 amino acids. CDR1 is GTSNPN and CDR2 is SVGIG in the germline V gene (reference sequence). This chain's CDR3 is CAWTPGTGFYEQYF.

The J gene is TRBJ1-4, the V gene TRBV11-1. The CDR3 sequence is 13 residues long. Per the germline V gene, CDR1 is SGHAT and CDR2 is FQDESV (reference sequence). The chain's CDR3 is CASSLDLGEKLFF.

The chain joins TRBV12-3 or TRBV12-4 to TRBJ1-2. CDR3 length: 13 residues. This CDR3 reads CASSSPETYGYTF.

The CDR3 sequence: CASSPGLAAYNEQFF. The chain has TRBV4-2 and TRBJ2-1; TCRdb gives TRBD2 as the D gene, but with no DNA this cannot be confirmed. This CDR3 contains 15 residues. Germline lookup yields CDR1 LGHNA and CDR2 YNFKEQ.

The chain couples TRBV9 to TRBJ2-7; TCRdb's D call of TRBD1 is untestable without DNA. CDR3 length: 13 residues. CDR1 and CDR2 from the germline V gene are SGDLS and YYNGEE. CDR3 amino acids: CASSVEGVGEQYF. The entire variable domain, with the rest obtained from reference TRBV9 and TRBJ2-7, is as follows: DSGVTQTPKHLITATGQRVTLRCSPRSGDLSVYWYQQSLDQGLQFLIQYYNGEERAKGNILERFSAQQFPDLHSELNLSSLELGDSALYFCASSVEGVGEQYFGPGTRLTVT.

The chain uses TRBV29-1 and TRBJ1-1. Germline values: CDR1 SQVTM, CDR2 ANQGSEA. The CDR3 totals 14 residues. CDR3 loop: CSVEKRVMDTEAFF.

The chain uses TRBV6-5 and TRBJ2-2; TCRdb returns TRBD2, unconfirmable since there is no DNA. Looked up from germline, CDR1 is MNHEY and CDR2 is SVGAGI. There are 17 residues in the CDR3. The CDR3 spells CASSYTRYGPNTGELFF.

The rearrangement uses TRBV15 and TRBJ2-4; no DNA is available, so the TRBD1 call from TCRdb remains unchecked. Germline V CDR1 and CDR2: LNHNV, YYDKDF (reference sequence). The CDR3 sequence is 14 residues long. CDR3 region: CATSLRGGANIQYF.